This T cell receptor beta chain was profiled in a study of blood T cell repertoires in COVID-19. Study-wide background: Sites in the United States, Italy and Spain provided acute and convalescent COVID-19 samples.

About this clone itself: Other DNA variants within this sample encode the same CDR3.

Seattle patient enrollment occurred during active infection, with longitudinal follow-up thereafter. Per germline, CDR1 MDHEN and CDR2 SYDVKM. This CDR3 has 13 amino acids. The V gene lost 3 bases and the J gene lost 0 bases, with 5 bases spanning the gap. How the authors handled the data: Reference gene primers were amplified, and this amplification served to estimate nucleated cell counts. Assay used: immunoSEQ multiplex PCR; TCRdb lists only in-frame clones, some missing. V and J calls plus clone size are reproduced from that table; the DNA served to infer D and trimming. In the table there are roughly 250,000 clones, 70% to 90% of which are singletons.

Sequenced: peripheral blood. This TCR derives from a human donor with COVID-19, enrolled during active disease. The donor label of this sample is uncertain. The V call is TRBV28, the J call TRBJ1-1, with unresolved D. DNA for the CDR3: TGTGCCAGCAGTTTGGGAGTGAACACTGAAGCTTTCTTT. Protein product: CASSLGVNTEAFF.